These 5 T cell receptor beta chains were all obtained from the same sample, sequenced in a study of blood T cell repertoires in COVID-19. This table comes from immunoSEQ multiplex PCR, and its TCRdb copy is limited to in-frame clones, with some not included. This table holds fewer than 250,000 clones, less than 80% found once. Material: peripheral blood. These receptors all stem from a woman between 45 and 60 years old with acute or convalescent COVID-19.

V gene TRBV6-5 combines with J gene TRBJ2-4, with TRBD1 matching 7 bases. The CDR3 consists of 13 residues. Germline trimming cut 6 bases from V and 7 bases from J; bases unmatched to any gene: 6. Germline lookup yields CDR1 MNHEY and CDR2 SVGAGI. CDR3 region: CASRDRSLNIQYF. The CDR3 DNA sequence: TGTGCCAGCAGGGACAGGAGTCTCAACATTCAGTACTTC.

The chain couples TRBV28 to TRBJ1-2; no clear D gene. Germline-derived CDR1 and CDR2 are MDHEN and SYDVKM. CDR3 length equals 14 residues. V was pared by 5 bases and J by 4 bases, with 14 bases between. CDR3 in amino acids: CASSPARVAYGYTF. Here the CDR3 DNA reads TGTGCCAGCAGTCCCGCCCGGGTTGCCTATGGCTACACCTTC.

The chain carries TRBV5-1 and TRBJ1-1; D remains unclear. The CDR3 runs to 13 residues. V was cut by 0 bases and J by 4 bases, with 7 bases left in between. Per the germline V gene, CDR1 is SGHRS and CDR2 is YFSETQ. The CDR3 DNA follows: TGCGCCAGCAGCTTGGGACTTTTCACTGAAGCTTTCTTT. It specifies CASSLGLFTEAFF.

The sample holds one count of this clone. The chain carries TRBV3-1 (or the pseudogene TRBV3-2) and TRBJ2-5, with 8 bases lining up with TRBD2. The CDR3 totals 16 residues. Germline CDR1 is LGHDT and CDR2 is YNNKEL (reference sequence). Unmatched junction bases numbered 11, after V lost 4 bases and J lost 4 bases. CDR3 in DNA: TGTGCCAGCAGCCCATCACGGGGGGGCTGGGGAGAGACCCAGTACTTC. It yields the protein CASSPSRGGWGETQYF.

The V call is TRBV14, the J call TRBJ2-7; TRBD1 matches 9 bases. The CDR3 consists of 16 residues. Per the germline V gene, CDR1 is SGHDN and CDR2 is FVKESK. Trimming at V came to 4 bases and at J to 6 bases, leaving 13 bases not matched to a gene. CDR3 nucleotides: TGTGCCAGCAGCCCATTATTAGGGACAGGGAAGTCCGAGCAGTACTTC. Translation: CASSPLLGTGKSEQYF.